This is a list of T cell receptor beta chains from one sample in a study of cytomegalovirus exposure and HLA in healthy donors. Using immunoSEQ multiplex PCR, the repertoire was profiled, and TCRdb retains in-frame clones only, with some absent. The top ten hold less than 5% of the sample, which has over 150,000 clones, roughly 74% seen once. The source material was PBMCs. The receptors stem from a male donor in good health and CMV-seronegative. The CDR3 runs from the conserved cysteine through the conserved F or W. D genes are given only for firm matches. The listing skips clone size in some rows; elsewhere it reads once, few, many or a size class.

j_call v_call clone_size d_call cdr3_nt cdr3_aa
TRBJ2-3 TRBV9 - - TGTGCCAGCAGCGTACAGATCGGGACTCATCGCACAGATACGCAGTATTTT CASSVQIGTHRTDTQYF
TRBJ2-5 TRBV30 - TRBD2 TGTGCCTGGGTAGCGGGAGGATGGGAGACCCAGTACTTC CAWVAGGWETQYF
TRBJ1-4 TRBV9 - TRBD1 TGTGCCAGCAGCGTAAAGACAGGGGTGGATGAAAAACTGTTTTTT CASSVKTGVDEKLFF
TRBJ2-6 TRBV6-5 - - TGTGCCAGCTTCTCAGGGGCCGGGGCCAACGTCCTGACTTTC CASFSGAGANVLTF
TRBJ2-1 TRBV15 once - TGTGCCACCAGCAGGAGGACAGTATACAATGAGCAGTTCTTC CATSRRTVYNEQFF
TRBJ1-6 TRBV19 - TRBD1 TGTGCCAGTAGACAACAGGGGAGCTCCTATAATTCACCCCTCCACTTT CASRQQGSSYNSPLHF
TRBJ1-3 TRBV7-9 - - TGTGCCAGCAGCTTAAGCGGGTCAGGGACTGGAAACACCATATATTTT CASSLSGSGTGNTIYF
TRBJ2-1 TRBV7-3 - TRBD2 TGTGCCAGCAGCCCAGCGGGGACCCCTACGCATGAGCAGTTCTTC CASSPAGTPTHEQFF
TRBJ1-4 TRBV30 - - TGTGCCTGGAACTCAAGACCCGGGTCGTCTAATGAAAAACTGTTTTTT CAWNSRPGSSNEKLFF
TRBJ1-2 TRBV6-5 - - TGTGCCAGCACCACAGGAGTGGATGGCTACACCTTC CASTTGVDGYTF
TRBJ2-2 TRBV5-1 few TRBD1 TGCGCCAGCAGTGGACAGGTCAGCACCGGGGAGCTGTTTTTT CASSGQVSTGELFF
TRBJ1-2 TRBV5-6 once - TGTGCCAGCAGCTTTCTCGGACAGCCCTATGGCTACACCTTC CASSFLGQPYGYTF
TRBJ1-5 TRBV28 - TRBD1 TGTGCCAGCAGCTTATGGGCCTTGGGACAGGGGTCGGATCAGCCCCAGCATTTT CASSLWALGQGSDQPQHF
TRBJ2-7 TRBV6-5 - TRBD2 TGTGCCAGCAGTTACGAAGCGGGGGCCTCCTACGAGCAGTACTTC CASSYEAGASYEQYF
TRBJ2-1 TRBV4-1 - TRBD2 TGCGCCAGCAGCCAGGCCCCTAGCGGGGGGAACAATGAGCAGTTCTTC CASSQAPSGGNNEQFF
TRBJ2-1 TRBV29-1 - TRBD2 TGCAGCGTAGCCGGGACTAGCGGGGGGGCCTCTTACAATGAGCAGTTCTTC CSVAGTSGGASYNEQFF
TRBJ2-2 TRBV10-1 - - TGCGCCAGCAGTGAGGCCGGGAATCCGACCGGGGAGCTGTTTTTT CASSEAGNPTGELFF
TRBJ1-4 TRBV7-7 once - TGTGCCAGCAGCCCCCCGTGGGGCAGGGAAAAACTGTTTTTT CASSPPWGREKLFF
TRBJ1-2 TRBV6-5 few TRBD1 TGTGCCAGCAGTACGGGACAGGGGGCGTATGGCTACACCTTC CASSTGQGAYGYTF
TRBJ2-7 TRBV6-6 - TRBD2 TGTGCCAGCAGTTATCCAAGCGGGAGGGTCTACGAGCAGTACTTC CASSYPSGRVYEQYF
TRBJ2-4 TRBV10-3 - TRBD1 TGTGCCATCAGTGAGAAAGGACAGGGGTCGGGAGACATTCAGTACTTC CAISEKGQGSGDIQYF
TRBJ1-2 TRBV5-1 - - TGCGCCAGCAGAACAGGGATTGCTGGCTACACCTTC CASRTGIAGYTF
TRBJ1-5 TRBV7-2 - TRBD1 TGTGCCAGCAGCTTAGCGGGACAGGGCCTACAGCCCCAGCATTTT CASSLAGQGLQPQHF
TRBJ2-1 TRBV2 - TRBD2 TGTGCCAGCAGTGAAGTTCGGGGAGCGGGGGTAACGAATGAGCAGTTCTTC CASSEVRGAGVTNEQFF
TRBJ2-1 TRBV7-2 - TRBD1 TGTGCCAGCAGCTTAAGCTTTGGGACAGGGGCCTACAATGAGCAGTTCTTC CASSLSFGTGAYNEQFF
TRBJ2-1 TRBV2 - TRBD1 TGTGCCACCACCTCAACCGGGACAGCTTACAATGAGCAGTTCTTC CATTSTGTAYNEQFF
TRBJ2-5 TRBV7-9 - - TGTGCCAGCAGCTTAGTGAGCGGGCGGGAGACCCAGTACTTC CASSLVSGRETQYF
TRBJ2-3 TRBV7-3 - TRBD1 TGTGCCAGCAGCTGGACAGGGGGCAAAGATACGCAGTATTTT CASSWTGGKDTQYF
TRBJ1-6 TRBV19 - - TGTGCCAGTGGACAGCTAGATAATTCACCCCTCCACTTT CASGQLDNSPLHF
TRBJ1-3 TRBV10-1 - - TGCGCCAGCAGTGTTTCCCAAAGAATGGACAGCATACCTGGAAACACCATATATTTT CASSVSQRMDSIPGNTIYF
TRBJ2-5 TRBV2 - TRBD2 TGTGCCAGCAGTAAGACTAGCGACCTAAAGAGGGCCCAGTACTTC CASSKTSDLKRAQYF
TRBJ2-5 TRBV6-5 - TRBD2 TGTGCCAGCAGTATTACGGGACTAATACAAGAGACCCAGTACTTC CASSITGLIQETQYF
TRBJ2-1 TRBV6-6 - TRBD2 TGTGCCAGCAGGGTAGCGGGGGGAGGGGATGAGCAGTTCTTC CASRVAGGGDEQFF
TRBJ2-1 TRBV6-4 few TRBD2 TGTGCCAGCAGTGTGAGTGCTAGCGGGACCAATGAGCAGTTCTTC CASSVSASGTNEQFF
TRBJ1-4 TRBV7-9 - - TGTGCCAGCAGCTTAGGAACCAGGGTGGCTAATGAAAAACTGTTTTTT CASSLGTRVANEKLFF
TRBJ2-7 TRBV27 - - TGTGCCAGCAGCCGCGGACAGCCCTACGAGCAGTACTTC CASSRGQPYEQYF
TRBJ2-1 TRBV19 - - TGTGCAAGTATGTTCGCGTTTGAGCAGTTCTTC CASMFAFEQFF
TRBJ1-1 TRBV19 - - TGTGCCAGTAGTATGGGCCCCTCAGTTAACACTGAAGCTTTCTTT CASSMGPSVNTEAFF
TRBJ2-3 TRBV5-1 - - TGCGCCAGCAGCTTGGATCTGGAGCGGGTAGATACGCAGTATTTT CASSLDLERVDTQYF
TRBJ2-1 TRBV28 - - TGTGCCAGCGTGGTAGGCGGGACCAATGAGCAGTTCTTC CASVVGGTNEQFF
TRBJ2-2 TRBV6-1 - TRBD1 TGTGCCAGCAGTTTGACAGGGGACGGGCACGGGGAGCTGTTTTTT CASSLTGDGHGELFF
TRBJ2-7 TRBV7-3 - TRBD1 TGTGCCAGCAGCCCCCATGGACAGGGCCAGGGGCAGTACTTC CASSPHGQGQGQYF
TRBJ2-7 TRBV19 - TRBD1 TGTGCCAGTAGTATCACCGGGACAGGGGTTCGCGAGCAGTACTTC CASSITGTGVREQYF
TRBJ2-3 TRBV18 - TRBD2 TGTGCCAGCTCACCGCGGCTAGCGGGCACAGATACGCAGTATTTT CASSPRLAGTDTQYF
TRBJ2-4 TRBV7-3 - TRBD2 TGTGCCAGCAGCCCAGGGGCGGCTAGCGGGGGTAGACTAGCCAAAAACATTCAGTACTTC CASSPGAASGGRLAKNIQYF
TRBJ1-1 TRBV6-1 once TRBD1 TGTGCCAGCAGCTACGACAGGGGAGGAGACACTGAAGCTTTCTTT CASSYDRGGDTEAFF
TRBJ1-5 TRBV10-3 - - TGTGCCATCACGAGGGACTATAGCAATCAGCCCCAGCATTTT CAITRDYSNQPQHF
TRBJ2-7 TRBV10-3 - TRBD2 TGTGCCACCTTGACTAGCGGGAGCTACGAGCAGTACTTC CATLTSGSYEQYF
TRBJ2-2 TRBV7-9 - - TGTGCCAGCAGCTTAGGACAGAACTCGAACACCGGGGAGCTGTTTTTT CASSLGQNSNTGELFF
TRBJ1-3 TRBV5-1 - TRBD1 TGCGCCAGCAGCCCCGGAACAGGGGGCGGTGGAAACACCATATATTTT CASSPGTGGGGNTIYF
TRBJ2-7 TRBV2 - TRBD1 TGTGCCAGCAGTGGGACAGGGTTCTACGAGCAGTACTTC CASSGTGFYEQYF
TRBJ2-7 TRBV7-9 - TRBD2 TGTGCCAGCAGTTTAGCGGGGGGTGTAGACTACGAGCAGTACTTC CASSLAGGVDYEQYF
TRBJ2-7 TRBV6-1 - - TGTGCCAGCAGTGTACTAGTCTACGAGCAGTACTTC CASSVLVYEQYF
TRBJ1-3 TRBV6-5 - TRBD1 TGTGCCTCCTCGGGCAGGGGGCGTGGAAACACCATATATTTT CASSGRGRGNTIYF
TRBJ2-7 TRBV30 - - TGTGCCTGGAGCCAGACAGCTACCTACGAGCAGTACTTC CAWSQTATYEQYF